This TCR beta chain derives from a study of blood T cell repertoires in COVID-19. The V and J ends lost 1 base and 1 base respectively, with 11 bases between them. The CDR3 loop spans 15 amino acids. The germline CDR1 and CDR2 sequences are MNHEY and SVGAGI. The assay was immunoSEQ multiplex PCR, and TCRdb's table has in-frame clones only and misses some. The table has some 220,000 clones, about 80% seen once. This clonotype originated in a woman in her fifties or sixties with acute or convalescent COVID-19. What was sequenced was peripheral blood. This rearrangement joins TRBV6-5 to TRBJ2-7; tentatively, D is TRBD2 (5 bases). The CDR3 here is CASSYYQTGSYEQYF. The CDR3 DNA is TGTGCCAGCAGTTACTACCAGACGGGGTCCTACGAGCAGTACTTC.